This T cell receptor (beta chain) is from a study of response to subunit inactivated influenza vaccine. Whole-study findings and limits: The authors proposed limited new T cell recruitment per seasonal influenza vaccination.

Germline values: CDR1 SEHNR, CDR2 FQNEAQ (reference sequence). This CDR3 is 15 amino acids long. V lost 5 bases and J 7 bases, leaving 17 bases between the germline ends. Points on this clonotype: Its matching antigen is unknown.

Using its own MiXCR run on the RT-PCR reads, TCRdb lists one record per CDR3 protein. The table has 250,000 to 350,000 distinct CDR3 sequences, 22% seen once; the top ten hold 10% to 13%. This TCR was sampled from a man in his fifties or sixties who received an inactivated influenza vaccine. This sequence joins TRBV7-9 and TRBJ1-4, with D maybe TRBD1 (6 bases). This specimen was PBMCs from blood, taken less than 22 months after vaccination. The CDR3 here is CASSPMDSRGEKLFF. The CDR3 coding sequence is TGTGCCAGCAGCCCAATGGACAGTCGGGGTGAAAAACTGTTTTTT.